These 20 T cell receptor beta chains came from one sample sequenced in a study of beta chain features in type 1 diabetes. Study-wide points: TCRB CDR3s were moderately but significantly shorter in Type 1 diabetes patients in all four CD4+ subsets.

The entirety of the isolated RNA underwent reverse transcription, so expressed TCRB transcripts were sequenced. Here immunoSEQ multiplex PCR was the method, and the copy in TCRdb shows in-frame clones only, minus some. The sample comprises 150,000 to 200,000 clones, just over 8% of which are singletons, and around 0.5% rests with the top ten. The antigens these receptors bind are not known. Source material: central memory CD4+ T cells from blood. Source of these receptors: a woman between 18 and 29 years old with type 1 diabetes.

This clone was detected a few times. The chain employs TRBV6-1 and TRBJ2-3; 7 bases match TRBD2. Per germline, CDR1 MNHNS and CDR2 SASEGT. The CDR3 contains 14 residues. Trimming took 6 bases from V and 3 from J; bases not matched to a gene: 6. CDR3 nucleotide sequence: TGTGCCAGCAGCCTGAGGGAGGGTACAGATACGCAGTATTTT. This encodes CASSLREGTDTQYF.

This clone was observed a handful of times. V usage is TRBV27 and J usage is TRBJ2-6, with D perhaps TRBD1 (5 bases). The ends were cut back, 4 bases at V and 4 bases at J, with 17 bases in the middle. The CDR3 contains 17 residues. From germline, CDR1 is MNHEY and CDR2 SMNVEV (reference sequence). Here the CDR3 DNA reads TGTGCCAGCAGTTCGGACATCTTCCAGGCGGGGGCCAACGTCCTGACTTTC. As protein: CASSSDIFQAGANVLTF.

This clone was counted between two and nine times. The V and J genes are TRBV5-6 and TRBJ2-1, with D uncertain. The CDR3 is 13 amino acids. Germline V lookup: CDR1 SGHDT, CDR2 YYEEEE. V was clipped by 0 bases and J by 3 bases, with 4 bases between them. CDR3 in amino acids: CASSLDSYNEQFF. The CDR3 bases are TGTGCCAGCAGCTTGGACAGCTACAATGAGCAGTTCTTC. The full variable domain, rest sourced from reference TRBV5-6 and TRBJ2-1, is DAGVTQSPTHLIKTRGQQVTLRCSPKSGHDTVSWYQQALGQGPQFIFQYYEEEERQRGNFPDRFSGHQFPNYSSELNVNALLLGDSALYLCASSLDSYNEQFFGPGTRLTVL.

This clone was seen only a few times. The chain recombines TRBV5-1 with TRBJ2-7; D possibly corresponds to TRBD1 (6 bases). The CDR3 has 19 amino acids. V lost 4 bases and J lost 0, with 26 bases in between. Per the germline V gene, CDR1 is SGHRS and CDR2 is YFSETQ. CDR3 loop: CASSPPLAVLRGGSYEQYF. The CDR3 DNA sequence: TGCGCCAGCAGCCCACCGTTGGCGGTACTAAGAGGGGGCTCCTACGAGCAGTACTTC.

V gene TRBV5-1 combines with J gene TRBJ2-7; TRBD2 matches 12 bases. The CDR3 consists of 16 residues. The V gene's germline CDR1 is SGHRS and CDR2 YFSETQ. Trimming removed 5 bases from V and 3 bases from J; junction bases left unmatched: 9. Here the CDR3 reads CASRPTTSGGRYEQYF. CDR3 coding DNA: TGCGCCAGCAGACCTACGACTAGCGGGGGTCGCTACGAGCAGTACTTC.

The gene calls are TRBV2 and TRBJ1-2; D not resolved. Germline V gene sequence: CDR1 SNHLY, CDR2 FYNNEI. This CDR3 region has 14 residues. V lost 6 bases and J 4 bases, leaving 15 bases between the germline ends. CDR3 in DNA: TGTGCCAGCAGCGCAGCTATATGGAGCTATGGCTACACCTTC. It translates to CASSAAIWSYGYTF. The variable domain in full, with the rest retrieved from reference TRBV2 and TRBJ1-2, is EPEVTQTPSHQVTQMGQEVILRCVPISNHLYFYWYRQILGQKVEFLVSFYNNEISEKSEIFDDQFSVERPDGSNFTLKIRSTKLEDSAMYFCASSAAIWSYGYTFGSGTRLTVV.

This clone was recorded a few times. The CDR3 loop reads CASSYSRGQTEAFF. DNA for the CDR3: TGTGCCAGCAGTTACTCCCGAGGGCAGACTGAAGCTTTCTTT. The chain has TRBV6-5 and TRBJ1-1, with D hard to call. Germline loops: CDR1 MNHEY, CDR2 SVGAGI. The CDR3 length is 14 residues. V lost 0 bases, J lost 5 bases, and 10 bases lay in between.

This clone appeared a few times. The chain couples TRBV11-2 to TRBJ2-1; 8 bases match TRBD2. The CDR3 consists of 15 residues. V was pared by 4 bases and J by 9 bases, with 11 bases of the junction left unmatched. Germline values: CDR1 SGHAT, CDR2 FQNNGV. CDR3 protein: CASSSLTGGPVEQFF. CDR3 nucleotide sequence: TGTGCCAGCAGCTCCCTAACGGGGGGGCCAGTTGAGCAGTTCTTC.

There are a few counts of this clone. This chain joins TRBV9 and TRBJ2-7, with D perhaps matching TRBD1 (6 bases). Germline V lookup: CDR1 SGDLS, CDR2 YYNGEE. Deletions cut 0 bases from V and 3 bases from J, with 13 bases between. The CDR3 consists of 15 residues. As DNA, the CDR3 is TGTGCCAGCAGCGTAGGGGACACAGATATCTACGAGCAGTACTTC. This encodes CASSVGDTDIYEQYF.

The table lists this clone with many counts. This chain uses TRBV10-3 with TRBJ2-7, with D perhaps TRBD2 (6 bases). Germline V CDR1 and CDR2: ENHRY, SYGVKD. V dropped 4 bases and J dropped 2 bases, with 15 bases sitting between them. The length of the CDR3 is 15 residues. DNA of the CDR3: TGTGCCATCAGTGTCGGAGGGACGGGGCCCTACGAGCAGTACTTC. It specifies CAISVGGTGPYEQYF.

The V gene is TRBV4-2, the J gene TRBJ2-7; 7 nucleotides line up with TRBD2. The germline V gene has CDR1 LGHNA and CDR2 YNFKEQ. V was clipped by 1 base and J by 0 bases; unmatched bases: 3. The CDR3 is 15 residues long. The CDR3 region is CASSQASSGSYEQYF. The CDR3 coding sequence is TGTGCCAGCAGCCAAGCCTCTAGCGGCTCCTACGAGCAGTACTTC.

The table lists this clone with a few counts. The chain carries TRBV30 and TRBJ2-1; TRBD1 matches at 7 bases. This CDR3 is built from 14 residues. CDR1 and CDR2 from the germline V gene are GTSNPN and SVGIG (reference sequence). V lost 3 bases to trimming and J lost 3 bases; unmatched junction nucleotides: 5. The CDR3 sequence is CAWRRQGGYNEQFF. In nucleotides, the CDR3 is TGTGCCTGGAGGCGACAGGGCGGCTACAATGAGCAGTTCTTC.

This clone was detected only a few times. This chain uses TRBV7-6 with TRBJ2-4; D may be TRBD1 (5 bases). Trimming took 2 bases from V and 8 from J, leaving 10 bases between them. CDR3 size: 13 residues. Germline V gives CDR1 SGHVS, CDR2 FNYEAQ. For the CDR3, the DNA is TGTGCCAGCAGCTTAAATTTACAGGACATTCAGTACTTC. This gives the protein CASSLNLQDIQYF.

CDR3 nucleotides: TGTGCCACGCCACAGGGAACATATGGCTACACCTTC. This translates into CATPQGTYGYTF. The chain carries TRBV2 and TRBJ1-2, with a possible D match to TRBD1 (6 bases). Germline V lookup: CDR1 SNHLY, CDR2 FYNNEI. The V end was cut by 10 bases, the J end by 5 bases, with 14 bases between. This CDR3 region has 12 residues.

This clone came up a few times. This chain links TRBV10-3 with TRBJ2-6; 9 bases are shared with TRBD1. V was clipped by 5 bases and J by 4 bases; unmatched bases: 6. The CDR3 extends over 16 amino acids. The germline V gene encodes CDR1 ENHRY and CDR2 SYGVKD. This chain's CDR3 is CAISPGTGTGANVLTF. The CDR3 coding sequence is TGTGCCATCAGTCCCGGGACAGGGACGGGGGCCAACGTCCTGACTTTC.

With respect to this clone: Other DNA sequences within the sample encode an identical CDR3. This chain connects TRBV14 to TRBJ1-2; D possibly corresponds to TRBD1 (5 bases). V dropped 2 bases and J dropped 8 bases, with 12 bases sitting between them. Germline V CDR1 and CDR2: SGHDN, FVKESK. The CDR3 loop spans 13 amino acids. In DNA form, the CDR3 reads TGTGCCAGCAGCCAAAACGGGGGGAGCGGCTACACCTTC. Protein: CASSQNGGSGYTF.

CDR3 coding DNA: TGTGCCAGCTCACCTCTCACTTCTTACAATGAGCAGTTCTTC. This sequence encodes CASSPLTSYNEQFF. This chain joins TRBV18 and TRBJ2-1; D not certain. This CDR3 region has 14 residues. The germline V gene has CDR1 KGHSH and CDR2 LQKENI. The V end was cut by 3 bases, the J end by 4 bases, with 10 bases between.

This clone has only a few counts. CDR3 bases: TGTGCCAGCAGCGTTGGAGCGGGCACTGAAGCTTTCTTT. The encoded protein is CASSVGAGTEAFF. V usage is TRBV9 and J usage is TRBJ1-1, with D unclear. The germline V and J ends were trimmed by 2 bases and 4 bases, with 9 bases remaining between them. CDR1 and CDR2 from the germline V gene are SGDLS and YYNGEE. This CDR3 contains 13 residues.

Many counts were recorded for this clone. This chain links TRBV7-2 with TRBJ1-5; possible D gene TRBD1, 5 bases. V was shortened by 0 bases and J by 4 bases, with 10 bases between the two germline ends. In germline, CDR1 is SGHTA, CDR2 FQGNSA. The CDR3 extends over 15 amino acids. This CDR3 reads CASSLAAGLNQPQHF. CDR3 sequence (DNA): TGTGCCAGCAGCTTAGCGGCAGGGCTTAATCAGCCCCAGCATTTT.

The J gene is TRBJ2-2, the V gene TRBV28; 8 bases agree with TRBD2. V was clipped by 7 bases and J by 4 bases; unmatched bases: 17. Per germline, CDR1 MDHEN and CDR2 SYDVKM. The CDR3 contains 18 residues. CDR3 nucleotides: TGTGCCAGCACCTTCCCCGCGGGAGGCGGGGGGAGCACCGGGGAGCTGTTTTTT. It encodes CASTFPAGGGGSTGELFF.